The 31 T cell receptor beta chains below come from one sample, sequenced in a study of siplizumab effects on memory and regulatory T cells. Here immunoSEQ multiplex PCR was the method, and the copy in TCRdb shows in-frame clones only, minus some. The sample yields roughly 100,000 clones, more than 85% seen once. Sequencing was performed on CD4+ T cells sorted from blood. The receptors stem from a human donor in good health.

The rearrangement uses TRBV28 and TRBJ2-3, with 9 bases matching TRBD1. The CDR3 is 16 residues long. Germline-derived CDR1 and CDR2 are MDHEN and SYDVKM. Unmatched junction bases numbered 6, after V lost 5 bases and J lost 0 bases. This CDR3 is CASSDGQGLSTDTQYF. CDR3 nucleotide sequence: TGTGCCAGCAGTGACGGACAGGGGCTAAGCACAGATACGCAGTATTTT.

The J gene is TRBJ1-5, the V gene TRBV28, with unresolved D. V was trimmed by 4 bases and J by 4 bases, leaving 11 bases between them. Germline V gives CDR1 MDHEN, CDR2 SYDVKM. CDR3 length equals 14 residues. The CDR3 DNA reads as TGTGCCAGCAGTTCTATACGGTCGAATCAGCCCCAGCATTTT. Translated, it gives CASSSIRSNQPQHF.

The chain recombines TRBV7-8 with TRBJ1-2; D is perhaps TRBD1 (5 bases). The V gene's germline CDR1 is SGHVS and CDR2 FQNEAQ. CDR3 length: 14 residues. Trimming took off 5 bases at V and 5 bases at J, with 15 bases between the two ends. Written as DNA, the CDR3 is TGTGCCAGCAGCCTCCAGGGACTATATTATGGCTACACCTTC. Translation gives CASSLQGLYYGYTF.

This sequence joins TRBV6-1 and TRBJ2-3; 10 nucleotides agree with TRBD2. The length of the CDR3 is 13 residues. The V gene's germline CDR1 is MNHNS and CDR2 SASEGT. Unmatched junction bases numbered 2, after V lost 6 bases and J lost 5 bases. In DNA form, the CDR3 reads TGTGCCAGCAGGGCTAGCGGGAGAGATACGCAGTATTTT. Amino acids: CASRASGRDTQYF.

This chain connects TRBV25-1 to TRBJ1-1; D is uncertain. Trimming removed 7 bases from V and 4 bases from J, with 10 bases in between. Germline values: CDR1 MGHDK, CDR2 SYGVNS. This CDR3 comprises 12 residues. The DNA for the CDR3 is TGTGCCAGCATCTCCCTCGGCACTGAAGCTTTCTTT. Residues: CASISLGTEAFF.

The rearrangement links TRBV28 to TRBJ2-2, with no clear D. V lost 4 bases and J lost 5, with 5 bases in between. The CDR3 runs 12 residues. The germline gives CDR1 MDHEN, CDR2 SYDVKM. The CDR3 sequence: CASSSLTGELFF. The CDR3 DNA reads as TGTGCCAGCAGTTCCTTAACCGGGGAGCTGTTTTTT.

The rearrangement joins TRBV7-9 to TRBJ2-5; D is unclear. V dropped 5 bases and J dropped 4 bases, with 11 bases sitting between them. Germline loops: CDR1 SEHNR, CDR2 FQNEAQ (reference sequence). The CDR3 runs 13 residues. Here the CDR3 reads CASSTYNAETQYF. The CDR3 bases are TGTGCCAGCAGCACGTACAATGCAGAGACCCAGTACTTC. Based on the CDR3 plus reference TRBV7-9 and TRBJ2-5, the full variable domain is DTGVSQNPRHKITKRGQNVTFRCDPISEHNRLYWYRQTLGQGPEFLTYFQNEAQLEKSRLLSDRFSAERPKGSFSTLEIQRTEQGDSAMYLCASSTYNAETQYFGPGTRLLVL.

The rearrangement joins TRBV5-1 to TRBJ2-7; D gene ambiguous. Germline values: CDR1 SGHRS, CDR2 YFSETQ. The CDR3 totals 14 residues. V was clipped by 5 bases and J by 0 bases, with 12 bases between them. The chain's CDR3 is CASSFRMSSYEQYF. The CDR3 bases are TGCGCCAGCAGTTTCAGGATGAGCTCCTACGAGCAGTACTTC.

This rearrangement joins TRBV29-1 to TRBJ1-1; D uncertain. Germline V lookup: CDR1 SQVTM, CDR2 ANQGSEA. V was clipped by 1 base and J by 5 bases, with 14 bases between them. The CDR3 contains 14 residues. Here the CDR3 reads CSVEGAAYGTEAFF. The CDR3 DNA is TGCAGCGTTGAAGGGGCAGCCTATGGGACTGAAGCTTTCTTT.

The chain joins TRBV5-6 to TRBJ1-1, with no clear D. Germline V CDR1 and CDR2: SGHDT, YYEEEE. Trimming shortened V by 0 bases and J by 3 bases, and 6 bases separated the two germline ends. There are 13 residues in the CDR3. For the CDR3, the DNA is TGTGCCAGCAGCTTGGATGATTACACTGAAGCTTTCTTT. This translates into CASSLDDYTEAFF.

The gene calls are TRBV6-6 and TRBJ2-7; D is uncertain. Looked up from germline, CDR1 is MNHNY and CDR2 is SVGAGI (reference sequence). The CDR3 runs 13 residues. Trimming stripped 0 bases from V and 3 bases from J, with 6 bases between. The CDR3 loop reads CASSYSTLYEQYF. DNA of the CDR3: TGTGCCAGCAGTTACTCGACCCTCTACGAGCAGTACTTC.

The chain links TRBV11-2 to TRBJ2-3, with a weak D call TRBD1 (5 bases). From germline, CDR1 is SGHAT and CDR2 FQNNGV. This CDR3 is 13 amino acids long. V was cut by 6 bases and J by 5 bases, with 12 bases left in between. CDR3 DNA: TGTGCCAGCAGGTACACAACAGGAGATACGCAGTATTTT. Translated, it gives CASRYTTGDTQYF.

J is TRBJ2-4 and V is TRBV11-3, with 9 positions matching TRBD1. The CDR3 totals 13 residues. V shed 5 bases, J shed 7 bases, and the junction held 3 bases outside the gene matches. CDR1 and CDR2 from the germline V gene are SGHNT and YENEEA. The CDR3 DNA follows: TGTGCCAGCAGCCGACAGGGGGATAACATTCAGTACTTC. This codes for CASSRQGDNIQYF. Drawing the rest from reference TRBV11-3 and TRBJ2-4, the complete variable domain is EAGVVQSPRYKIIEKKQPVAFWCNPISGHNTLYWYLQNLGQGPELLIRYENEEAVDDSQLPKDRFSAERLKGVDSTLKIQPAELGDSAVYLCASSRQGDNIQYFGAGTRLSVL.

CDR3 loop: CASSPRTSPFGGEQFF. CDR3 in DNA: TGTGCCAGCAGCCCACGGACTAGCCCCTTTGGGGGTGAGCAGTTCTTC. The chain carries TRBV9 and TRBJ2-1; 8 nucleotides align to TRBD2. This CDR3 comprises 16 residues. Germline-derived CDR1 and CDR2 are SGDLS and YYNGEE. The V gene end was trimmed by 4 bases and the J gene end by 9 bases; junction bases not matched to a gene: 15.

This clone has more than one count but fewer than ten. The chain combines TRBV30 with TRBJ1-1, with D tentatively TRBD1 (5 bases). The germline V and J ends were trimmed by 0 bases and 3 bases, with 8 bases remaining between them. The CDR3 totals 13 residues. The germline V gene encodes CDR1 GTSNPN and CDR2 SVGIG (reference sequence). The CDR3 sequence is CAWSVKGDTEAFF. CDR3 DNA sequence: TGTGCCTGGAGTGTAAAAGGGGACACTGAAGCTTTCTTT. The whole variable domain, filled in from reference TRBV30 and TRBJ1-1, reads SQTIHQWPATLVQPVGSPLSLECTVEGTSNPNLYWYRQAAGRGLQLLFYSVGIGQISSEVPQNLSASRPQDRQFILSSKKLLLSDSGFYLCAWSVKGDTEAFFGQGTRLTVV.

V is TRBV7-8 and J is TRBJ2-3, with 12 bases fitting TRBD1. The germline V gene encodes CDR1 SGHVS and CDR2 FQNEAQ. This CDR3 region has 17 residues. The trim removed 5 bases at V and 2 bases at J, leaving 8 bases unmatched. CDR3 loop: CASSLGQGAENTDTQYF. The CDR3 coding sequence is TGTGCCAGCAGCCTGGGACAGGGGGCCGAGAACACAGATACGCAGTATTTT. The whole variable domain, remainder taken from reference TRBV7-8 and TRBJ2-3, is GAGVSQSPRYKVAKRGQDVALRCDPISGHVSLFWYQQALGQGPEFLTYFQNEAQLDKSGLPSDRFFAERPEGSVSTLKIQRTQQEDSAVYLCASSLGQGAENTDTQYFGPGTRLTVL.

This chain connects TRBV5-1 to TRBJ1-2; no firm D call. Germline V lookup: CDR1 SGHRS, CDR2 YFSETQ. Trimming removed 1 base at V and 7 bases at J, with 5 bases between. CDR3 length: 11 residues. CDR3 sequence: CASSLNGGYTF. The CDR3 region has the DNA TGCGCCAGCAGCTTGAATGGTGGCTACACCTTC. The full variable domain, with the rest looked up from reference TRBV5-1 and TRBJ1-2, is KAGVTQTPRYLIKTRGQQVTLSCSPISGHRSVSWYQQTPGQGLQFLFEYFSETQRNKGNFPGRFSGRQFSNSRSEMNVSTLELGDSALYLCASSLNGGYTFGSGTRLTVV.

With regard to this clone: Distinct nucleotide sequences in the sample also encode this CDR3. V and J are TRBV27 and TRBJ1-2; 7 positions match TRBD1. V lost 6 bases to trimming and J lost 6 bases; unmatched junction nucleotides: 10. The germline CDR1 and CDR2 sequences are MNHEY and SMNVEV (reference sequence). The CDR3 has 14 amino acids. CDR3 sequence reads: CASSELRGRNGYTF. The CDR3 nucleotides read TGTGCCAGCAGCGAGCTCAGGGGGAGAAATGGCTACACCTTC.

V usage is TRBV7-3 and J usage is TRBJ2-7, with TRBD1 matching 10 bases. Germline assignment: CDR1 SGHTA and CDR2 FQGTGA. The CDR3 has 16 amino acids. V dropped 4 bases and J dropped 1; count of bases not matched to a gene: 7. The CDR3 coding sequence is TGTGCCAGCAGCTCCTACAGGACAGGGGGTTCCTACGAGCAGTACTTC. It is translated as CASSSYRTGGSYEQYF.

This chain links TRBV9 with TRBJ1-1; 11 positions agree with TRBD1. The V segment lost 0 bases and the J segment 6 bases; nucleotides outside the gene matches: 1. Germline CDR1 reads SGDLS; CDR2 reads YYNGEE. The CDR3 has 14 amino acids. The DNA of the CDR3 is TGTGCCAGCAGCGTAGGGGACAGGGGGTCTGAAGCTTTCTTT. Translating gives CASSVGDRGSEAFF.

Details on this clone: Relative to the germline gene, one junction end is altered; a read error may explain this. The V call is TRBV6-1, the J call TRBJ2-1, with unresolved D. The germline CDR1 and CDR2 sequences are MNHNS and SASEGT. The CDR3 contains 13 residues. The CDR3 DNA follows: TGTGCCAGCAGTGACGAACTTTACAGTGAGCAGTTCTTC. It yields the protein CASSDELYSEQFF.

CDR3 sequence: CASSLNRGDTQYF. In DNA form, the CDR3 reads TGCGCCAGCAGCTTGAACAGGGGTGATACGCAGTATTTT. V usage is TRBV5-1 and J usage is TRBJ2-3; 7 bases agree with TRBD1. V trimming: 1 base; J trimming: 6 bases; junction bases outside the gene matches: 2. CDR1 SGHRS and CDR2 YFSETQ come from the germline V gene. The CDR3 extends over 13 amino acids.

The chain links TRBV2 to TRBJ1-6; the D gene is possibly TRBD1 (5 bases). This CDR3 region has 15 residues. The V end lost 8 bases, the J end lost 2 bases, and 13 bases lay between the germline ends. Germline V CDR1 and CDR2: SNHLY, FYNNEI. The CDR3 loop is CASSRQGPYNSPLHF. The CDR3 DNA sequence: TGTGCCAGCTCGCGCCAGGGTCCCTATAATTCACCCCTCCACTTT. The full variable domain, its missing parts supplied by reference TRBV2 and TRBJ1-6, is EPEVTQTPSHQVTQMGQEVILRCVPISNHLYFYWYRQILGQKVEFLVSFYNNEISEKSEIFDDQFSVERPDGSNFTLKIRSTKLEDSAMYFCASSRQGPYNSPLHFGNGTRLTVT.

The table lists this clone with a count of one. This chain uses TRBV5-1 with TRBJ2-7; D unresolved. CDR3 length equals 12 residues. CDR1 and CDR2 from the germline V gene are SGHRS and YFSETQ. V gave up 1 base and J gave up 6 bases, with 8 bases separating them. The DNA of the CDR3 is TGCGCCAGCAGCTTGCCAGGTAGCGAGCAGTACTTC. Protein: CASSLPGSEQYF.

CDR3 nucleotide sequence: TGTGCCAGCTCACCCGTTACAGGGGGCGCGGATACGCAGTATTTT. Translating gives CASSPVTGGADTQYF. The chain carries TRBV18 and TRBJ2-3, with TRBD1 matching 9 bases. The CDR3 runs to 15 residues. V lost 3 bases, J lost 6 bases, and 7 bases stayed unmatched. Germline assignment: CDR1 KGHSH and CDR2 LQKENI.

The CDR3 region has the DNA TGCGCCAGCAGCTTGGGTGATGAATTTGCCTACGAGCAGTACTTC. This codes for CASSLGDEFAYEQYF. The rearrangement joins TRBV5-1 to TRBJ2-7; no definite D call. With 0 bases removed from V and 2 bases from J, the gap between germline ends came to 12 bases. The germline V gene encodes CDR1 SGHRS and CDR2 YFSETQ. The CDR3 sequence is 15 residues long.

The chain uses TRBV11-2 and TRBJ2-1; 10 bases fit TRBD1. This CDR3 has 12 residues. The trim removed 3 bases at V and 16 bases at J, leaving 6 bases unmatched. The germline gives CDR1 SGHAT, CDR2 FQNNGV. As DNA, the CDR3 is TGTGCCAGCAGCTTCACCCGGGACAGGGGATTCTTC. Translating gives CASSFTRDRGFF.

The V call is TRBV5-8, the J call TRBJ1-2, with D uncertain. The CDR3 loop spans 14 amino acids. The V gene's germline CDR1 is SGHTS and CDR2 YDEGEE. Trimming left V 0 bases short and J 7 bases short, with 13 bases between. CDR3 DNA: TGTGCCAGCAGCTTGGGTCGAGGGATTTCTGGCTACACCTTC. Its protein product is CASSLGRGISGYTF.

J is TRBJ1-2 and V is TRBV19; 7 bases align to TRBD1. The ends lost 3 bases at V and 2 bases at J; junction bases unmatched: 9. The CDR3 covers 16 residues. CDR1 and CDR2 from the germline V gene are LNHDA and SQIVND (reference sequence). The chain's CDR3 is CASSMYHRGRNYGYTF. CDR3 sequence (DNA): TGTGCCAGTAGTATGTACCACAGGGGAAGGAACTATGGCTACACCTTC.

This clone was seen once. The chain joins TRBV7-2 to TRBJ1-5; the D is unclear. The V gene lost 6 bases and the J gene lost 0 bases, with 12 bases spanning the gap. The CDR3 loop spans 15 amino acids. Germline V gene lookup returns CDR1 SGHTA and CDR2 FQGNSA. The CDR3 nucleotides are TGTGCCAGCAGGCAAGATCCCATTAGCAATCAGCCCCAGCATTTT. This translates into CASRQDPISNQPQHF.

The chain recombines TRBV7-9 with TRBJ2-7; D uncertain. The length of the CDR3 is 16 residues. Germline V gives CDR1 SEHNR, CDR2 FQNEAQ (reference sequence). V lost 5 bases and J 1 base, leaving 18 bases between the germline ends. CDR3 sequence: CASSRSVRVKSYEQYF. Written as DNA, the CDR3 is TGTGCCAGCAGCCGATCGGTTAGGGTTAAGTCCTACGAGCAGTACTTC.